The next 21 T cell receptor beta chains were all read from a single sample in a study of memory CD4+ T cells and cytomegalovirus serostatus. Single viable CD3+CD4+CD8-CD45RO+ cells were sorted as the memory CD4+ T cells. Data came from immunoSEQ multiplex PCR; TCRdb stores just in-frame clones and leaves some out. The repertoire holds about 39,000 clones, with over 65% as singletons. The sequencing sample was made of memory CD4+ T cells from blood. The source is an adult in good health and CMV-seronegative.

This clone was seen a single time. The chain combines TRBV2 with TRBJ2-5; the match to TRBD2 covers 14 bases. This CDR3 region has 16 residues. V lost 5 bases and J lost 6; bases outside the gene matches: 8. Germline loops: CDR1 SNHLY, CDR2 FYNNEI. CDR3 residues: CASSSTGLAGGQTQYF. CDR3 nucleotides: TGTGCCAGCAGTTCTACCGGACTAGCGGGGGGACAGACCCAGTACTTC.

The gene calls are TRBV5-4 and TRBJ2-7; D possibly uses TRBD1 or TRBD2 (5 bases each). V was trimmed by 5 bases and J by 2 bases, leaving 17 bases between them. The CDR3 length is 15 residues. Germline CDR1 and CDR2: SGHNT and YYREEE (reference sequence). This chain's CDR3 is CASSPDVGTPYEQYF. For the CDR3, the DNA is TGTGCCAGCAGTCCTGACGTGGGGACCCCCTACGAGCAGTACTTC.

V usage is TRBV4-2 and J usage is TRBJ2-3; D possibly corresponds to TRBD2 (6 bases). V was cut by 3 bases and J by 1 base, with 11 bases left in between. This CDR3 has 15 amino acids. The germline V gene has CDR1 LGHNA and CDR2 YNFKEQ. For the CDR3, the DNA is TGTGCCAGCAGCCAGGCTGGCGGGGGCACAGATACGCAGTATTTT. Its protein product is CASSQAGGGTDTQYF.

The rearrangement uses TRBV7-3 and TRBJ1-6; D ambiguous. Germline V lookup: CDR1 SGHTA, CDR2 FQGTGA. Deletions cut 4 bases from V and 14 bases from J, with 15 bases between. The CDR3 runs to 13 residues. This chain's CDR3 is CASSSGPGGSLHF. Here the CDR3 DNA reads TGTGCCAGCAGCTCAGGACCGGGAGGGTCCCTCCACTTT.

This sequence joins TRBV10-2 and TRBJ1-4; D ambiguous. V lost 2 bases to trimming and J lost 5 bases, with 15 bases between them. From germline, CDR1 is WSHSY and CDR2 SAAADI. The CDR3 sequence is 16 residues long. The CDR3 nucleotides read TGCGCCAGCAGTGAGATGGGGTTAGTGGTGAATGAAAAACTGTTTTTT. Translated: CASSEMGLVVNEKLFF.

V usage is TRBV6-6 and J usage is TRBJ2-7, with 10 bases identical to TRBD2. The J segment lost 4 bases and the V segment lost 4 bases, leaving 7 bases of the junction unmatched. This CDR3 is built from 15 residues. CDR1 and CDR2 from the germline V gene are MNHNY and SVGAGI (reference sequence). CDR3 loop: CASSSLLAGKYEQYF. CDR3 nucleotide sequence: TGTGCCAGCAGTTCCTTACTAGCGGGGAAGTACGAGCAGTACTTC.

The genes are TRBV2 and TRBJ1-5; tentatively, D is TRBD1 (6 bases). The germline V and J ends were trimmed by 8 bases and 0 bases, with 14 bases remaining between them. The germline V gene encodes CDR1 SNHLY and CDR2 FYNNEI. This CDR3 has 15 amino acids. The CDR3 spells CASQQGRYSNQPQHF. For the CDR3, the DNA is TGTGCCAGCCAACAGGGACGTTATAGCAATCAGCCCCAGCATTTT. The full variable domain, completed using reference TRBV2 and TRBJ1-5, is EPEVTQTPSHQVTQMGQEVILRCVPISNHLYFYWYRQILGQKVEFLVSFYNNEISEKSEIFDDQFSVERPDGSNFTLKIRSTKLEDSAMYFCASQQGRYSNQPQHFGDGTRLSIL.

The chain joins TRBV6-6 to TRBJ1-1, with 8 bases lining up with TRBD1. The CDR3 contains 15 residues. Germline CDR1 is MNHNY and CDR2 is SVGAGI (reference sequence). J was trimmed by 4 bases and V by 7 bases; bases with no gene match: 11. In nucleotides, the CDR3 is TGTGCCAGCATGATGGGACAGGCAAGTAGCACTGAAGCTTTCTTT. It translates to CASMMGQASSTEAFF.

This clone was detected a few times. The rearrangement links TRBV7-9 to TRBJ1-1; D gene unclear. Trimming stripped 5 bases from V and 2 bases from J, with 12 bases between. The CDR3 sequence is 14 residues long. Germline CDR1 is SEHNR and CDR2 is FQNEAQ (reference sequence). The CDR3 DNA is TGTGCCAGCAGCCTTAAGTGGGTCAACACTGAAGCTTTCTTT. This translates into CASSLKWVNTEAFF. Full variable domain (outside the CDR3, taken from reference TRBV7-9 and TRBJ1-1): DTGVSQNPRHKITKRGQNVTFRCDPISEHNRLYWYRQTLGQGPEFLTYFQNEAQLEKSRLLSDRFSAERPKGSFSTLEIQRTEQGDSAMYLCASSLKWVNTEAFFGQGTRLTVV.

In DNA, the CDR3 is TGTGCCAGCAGTCCAAGGACGGGAAAACTGTTTTTT. Amino acids: CASSPRTGKLFF. The chain joins TRBV27 to TRBJ1-4, with D unclear. Trimming removed 5 bases from V and 10 bases from J, with 11 bases in between. The germline V gene has CDR1 MNHEY and CDR2 SMNVEV (reference sequence). The CDR3 has 12 residues.

The gene calls are TRBV5-1 and TRBJ2-5; a possible D gene is TRBD1 (6 bases). The germline V gene encodes CDR1 SGHRS and CDR2 YFSETQ. V shed 4 bases and J shed 2 bases, with 9 bases lying between them. The length of the CDR3 is 13 residues. The DNA of the CDR3 is TGCGCCAGCAGCCCCCAGGGGCAAGAGACCCAGTACTTC. Its translation is CASSPQGQETQYF.

The rearrangement joins TRBV14 to TRBJ2-2; TRBD1 aligns across 7 bases. The CDR3 has 14 residues. Per the germline V gene, CDR1 is SGHDN and CDR2 is FVKESK. After removal of 1 base from V and 6 bases from J, the junction contained 2 bases not matched to a gene. Written as DNA, the CDR3 is TGTGCCAGCAGCCAAGCCACAGGGGCCGGGGAGCTGTTTTTT. The encoded protein is CASSQATGAGELFF.

V gene TRBV10-2 combines with J gene TRBJ2-5; the match to TRBD2 covers 13 bases. Looked up from germline, CDR1 is WSHSY and CDR2 is SAAADI. V trimming: 7 bases; J trimming: 0 bases; junction bases outside the gene matches: 11. The CDR3 is made up of 18 amino acids. The DNA for the CDR3 is TGCGCCAGCAAGAAGAGGCGGGGACTAGCGGGGAACCAAGAGACCCAGTACTTC. Translating gives CASKKRRGLAGNQETQYF.

The rearrangement uses TRBV29-1 and TRBJ2-7, with D possibly matching TRBD1 (6 bases). The CDR3 contains 14 residues. The ends were cut back, 6 bases at V and 1 base at J, with 16 bases in the middle. Per the germline V gene, CDR1 is SQVTM and CDR2 is ANQGSEA. This CDR3 is CSVPYRVGSYEQYF. The CDR3 DNA sequence: TGCAGCGTCCCATACAGGGTGGGGTCCTACGAGCAGTACTTC.

Note on this clone: At one boundary the junction diverges from the germline segment, which might be a read error. This sequence joins TRBV9 and TRBJ1-4; 12 nucleotides agree with TRBD1. The germline V gene has CDR1 SGDLS and CDR2 YYNGEE. The CDR3 runs to 15 residues. The CDR3 coding sequence is TGTGCCAGCAGCGCGGGACAGGGGGCTAAGGAAAAACTGTTTTTT. Translated: CASSAGQGAKEKLFF.

The chain uses TRBV30 and TRBJ1-1, with 7 bases that match TRBD1. Germline V gene lookup returns CDR1 GTSNPN and CDR2 SVGIG (reference sequence). J was trimmed by 5 bases and V by 1 base; bases with no gene match: 10. CDR3 length equals 15 residues. The CDR3 is CAWSALPTGLTEAFF. The CDR3, as DNA: TGTGCCTGGAGTGCCCTCCCGACAGGGCTGACTGAAGCTTTCTTT.

The chain has TRBV5-1 and TRBJ2-7; 10 bases match TRBD1. This CDR3 spans 15 amino acids. Germline values: CDR1 SGHRS, CDR2 YFSETQ. V shed 0 bases, J shed 4 bases, and the junction held 4 bases outside the gene matches. In DNA form, the CDR3 reads TGCGCCAGCAGCTTGGAGACAGGGGGCTTTTACGAGCAGTACTTC. Protein product: CASSLETGGFYEQYF.

The table lists this clone with a few counts. The CDR3 DNA reads as TGTGCCAGCAGCCCCATGGGGAATTCACCCCTCCACTTT. Protein product: CASSPMGNSPLHF. This chain links TRBV7-9 with TRBJ1-6; unclear D gene. CDR1 SEHNR and CDR2 FQNEAQ come from the germline V gene (reference sequence). The ends were cut back, 5 bases at V and 7 bases at J, with 9 bases in the middle. The length of the CDR3 is 13 residues.

This clone appeared a single time. This chain joins TRBV11-3 and TRBJ1-1; D perhaps matches TRBD1 (5 bases). The CDR3 consists of 13 residues. Germline values: CDR1 SGHNT, CDR2 YENEEA. Between the trimmed V and J ends, which lost 6 bases and 4 bases, there was a span of 12 bases. CDR3 region: CASSGGEGTEAFF. The CDR3 DNA reads as TGTGCCAGCAGTGGGGGGGAAGGCACTGAAGCTTTCTTT.

DNA for the CDR3: TGTGCCAGCTCACCCCTATCCAATCAGCCCCAGCATTTT. Encoded protein: CASSPLSNQPQHF. The chain is built from TRBV18 and TRBJ1-5, with no clear D. From germline, CDR1 is KGHSH and CDR2 LQKENI. Trimming cost V 3 bases and J 3 bases, with 6 bases left between them. This CDR3 is built from 13 residues.

This clone was found once. The CDR3, as DNA: TGTGCCAGCATGGCCTCCGGGACAGGGAGCAATCAGCCCCAGCATTTT. It specifies CASMASGTGSNQPQHF. The chain links TRBV6-6 to TRBJ1-5; 9 bases agree with TRBD1. The CDR3 loop spans 16 amino acids. Germline CDR1 and CDR2: MNHNY and SVGAGI (reference sequence). V gave up 7 bases and J gave up 1 base; unmatched junction bases: 8.